This T cell receptor beta chain is drawn from a study of T cell responses to AZD1222 COVID-19 vaccine. Profiling relied on immunoSEQ multiplex PCR, and the TCRdb table lists in-frame clones only, not all of them. The sample consists of 96,000 or so clones, roughly nine tenths of them appearing once. In regard to this clone: The antigen is undetermined.

Study findings and constraints: CD4 TCRs covered the whole spike, strongest at regions 160-218 and 743-854. Just a handful of AZD1222 recipients tested seropositive at baseline. Females outnumbered males among donors, who were mostly white British; clonal diversity was possibly underestimated.

The CDR3 extends over 16 amino acids. Per the germline V gene, CDR1 is SGHRS and CDR2 is YFSETQ. V lost 4 bases, J lost 8 bases, and 10 bases stayed unmatched. The receptor's source is an adult in good health. The chain uses TRBV5-1 and TRBJ1-6; TRBD1 aligns across 9 bases. The source was peripheral blood, collected on day 0 of AZD1222 vaccination. This CDR3 is CASSHTQGARHSPLHF. The CDR3 nucleotides are TGCGCCAGCAGCCATACACAGGGGGCGCGTCATTCACCCCTCCACTTT.